The 26 T cell receptor beta chains listed next were all sequenced from one sample in a study of cytomegalovirus exposure and HLA in healthy donors. The PCR had 60 Vbeta and 13 Jbeta primers. Assay: immunoSEQ multiplex PCR; the TCRdb copy retains only in-frame clones and omits some. The sample includes 100,000 to 150,000 clones, 70% to 85% seen only once; the top ten take less than 4%. The sample consisted of PBMCs. These receptors came from a man aged 40-49 years in good health and CMV-seropositive.

The table lists this clone with a few counts. The chain employs TRBV28 and TRBJ1-5; D not resolved. The CDR3 is 14 amino acids. CDR1 and CDR2 from the germline V gene are MDHEN and SYDVKM. Between the trimmed V and J ends, which lost 5 bases and 4 bases, there was a span of 12 bases. The CDR3: CASSPTLGNQPQHF. CDR3 DNA sequence: TGTGCCAGCAGTCCGACTTTGGGTAATCAGCCCCAGCATTTT.

The rearrangement links TRBV9 to TRBJ2-1; 10 bases line up with TRBD2. The length of the CDR3 is 15 residues. Trimming at V came to 4 bases and at J to 4 bases, leaving 5 bases not matched to a gene. CDR1 and CDR2 from the germline V gene are SGDLS and YYNGEE. CDR3 DNA: TGTGCCAGCAGCCTCGTAGCGGGAGGATACAATGAGCAGTTCTTC. This translates into CASSLVAGGYNEQFF.

The J gene is TRBJ1-1, the V gene TRBV25-1; possible D gene TRBD1, 6 bases. V was clipped by 4 bases and J by 5 bases, with 20 bases between them. Germline loops: CDR1 MGHDK, CDR2 SYGVNS. This CDR3 is 16 amino acids long. In DNA form, the CDR3 reads TGTGCCAGCAGTGCTGCCCTACAGGGCGTAGGGACTGAAGCTTTCTTT. Translating it yields CASSAALQGVGTEAFF. Drawing the rest from reference TRBV25-1 and TRBJ1-1, the complete variable domain is EADIYQTPRYLVIGTGKKITLECSQTMGHDKMYWYQQDPGMELHLIHYSYGVNSTEKGDLSSESTVSRIRTEHFPLTLESARPSHTSQYLCASSAALQGVGTEAFFGQGTRLTVV.

This clone was counted only a few times. The chain links TRBV25-1 to TRBJ1-2; D unclear. With 3 bases removed from V and 4 bases from J, the gap between germline ends came to 12 bases. Germline CDR1 reads MGHDK; CDR2 reads SYGVNS. CDR3 size: 14 residues. CDR3 DNA: TGTGCCAGCAGTGATACCGGGAAGCTCTATGGCTACACCTTC. It specifies CASSDTGKLYGYTF.

The genes are TRBV27 and TRBJ2-5; D gene unclear. The V end lost 2 bases, the J end lost 7 bases, and 11 bases lay between the germline ends. CDR1 and CDR2 (germline): MNHEY, SMNVEV (reference sequence). The CDR3 has 13 residues. Here the CDR3 DNA reads TGTGCCAGCAGTTTAGGTGGTATCGGGACCCAGTACTTC. This sequence encodes CASSLGGIGTQYF.

The CDR3 spells CSATGQGAIPTFF. As DNA, the CDR3 is TGCAGCGCTACGGGACAGGGGGCGATTCCAACTTTCTTT. This chain uses TRBV29-1 with TRBJ1-1; 12 nucleotides align to TRBD1. Unmatched junction bases numbered 12, after V lost 7 bases and J lost 12 bases. Germline CDR1 SQVTM, CDR2 ANQGSEA. The CDR3 has 13 residues.

This clone was found a few times. The J gene is TRBJ1-5, the V gene TRBV27; the D gene is possibly TRBD1 (6 bases). Trimming stripped 8 bases from V and 2 bases from J, with 13 bases between. The CDR3 contains 14 residues. Germline CDR1 MNHEY, CDR2 SMNVEV (reference sequence). CDR3 in amino acids: CASGPGHRNQPQHF. CDR3 coding DNA: TGTGCCAGCGGCCCGGGACATCGCAATCAGCCCCAGCATTTT.

V and J are TRBV15 and TRBJ1-2; no definite D call. Trimming took 0 bases from V and 0 from J, leaving 17 bases between them. In germline, CDR1 is LNHNV, CDR2 YYDKDF (reference sequence). CDR3 length: 18 residues. This CDR3 reads CATSRDRDLSVANYGYTF. The CDR3 DNA reads TGTGCCACCAGCAGAGATCGAGACTTGTCAGTAGCTAACTATGGCTACACCTTC.

V gene TRBV7-2 combines with J gene TRBJ2-1; TRBD1 is a possible D gene (6 bases). V gave up 3 bases and J gave up 2 bases, with 11 bases separating them. The length of the CDR3 is 15 residues. Looked up from germline, CDR1 is SGHTA and CDR2 is FQGNSA. The CDR3 bases are TGTGCCAGCAGCTTCACAGGGCCCCCCTACAATGAGCAGTTCTTC. This encodes CASSFTGPPYNEQFF.

This clone was detected a few times. The chain is built from TRBV30 and TRBJ1-2, with 10 bases matching TRBD1. Germline lookup yields CDR1 GTSNPN and CDR2 SVGIG (reference sequence). The junction had 13 bases not matched to a gene; V was cut back by 5 bases and J by 7 bases. The CDR3 is 15 residues long. CDR3 in amino acids: CAWDRVRTGGRGYTF. The CDR3 region has the DNA TGTGCCTGGGACCGTGTAAGGACAGGGGGTCGTGGCTACACCTTC. Complete variable domain (other parts from reference TRBV30 and TRBJ1-2): SQTIHQWPATLVQPVGSPLSLECTVEGTSNPNLYWYRQAAGRGLQLLFYSVGIGQISSEVPQNLSASRPQDRQFILSSKKLLLSDSGFYLCAWDRVRTGGRGYTFGSGTRLTVV.

The rearrangement links TRBV7-8 to TRBJ2-2; 9 bases are a match to TRBD2. Germline V lookup: CDR1 SGHVS, CDR2 FQNEAQ. V dropped 0 bases and J dropped 4; count of bases not matched to a gene: 9. This CDR3 contains 18 residues. DNA for the CDR3: TGTGCCAGCAGCTTAGCGGGAGTACGCGGGAGGGGCACCGGGGAGCTGTTTTTT. This sequence encodes CASSLAGVRGRGTGELFF.

The chain joins TRBV6-5 to TRBJ1-2; D perhaps matches TRBD1 (5 bases). This CDR3 has 14 amino acids. Germline CDR1 is MNHEY and CDR2 is SVGAGI. The V and J ends lost 0 bases and 1 base respectively, with 6 bases between them. DNA for the CDR3: TGTGCCAGCAGTTACTCAGACAGTAACTATGGCTACACCTTC. Its protein is CASSYSDSNYGYTF.

This clone was recorded only once. The rearrangement uses TRBV5-4 and TRBJ2-5; 7 positions agree with TRBD1. CDR1 is SGHNT, CDR2 YYREEE, per germline (reference sequence). V shed 2 bases, J shed 11 bases, and the junction held 9 bases outside the gene matches. This CDR3 has 13 residues. This chain's CDR3 is CASSFKGAWEQYF. In DNA form, the CDR3 reads TGTGCCAGCAGCTTTAAGGGGGCTTGGGAGCAGTACTTC. Looking up the rest from reference TRBV5-4 and TRBJ2-5 gives the full variable domain: ETGVTQSPTHLIKTRGQQVTLRCSSQSGHNTVSWYQQALGQGPQFIFQYYREEENGRGNFPPRFSGLQFPNYSSELNVNALELDDSALYLCASSFKGAWEQYFGPGTRLLVL.

V usage is TRBV6-1 and J usage is TRBJ1-1; D unclear. The ends were cut back, 6 bases at V and 10 bases at J, with 18 bases in the middle. Germline V CDR1 and CDR2: MNHNS, SASEGT. The CDR3 length is 13 residues. The CDR3 DNA reads TGTGCCAGCAGAGACCTTAGTCGGGGTGGAGCTTTCTTT. Protein product: CASRDLSRGGAFF.

The chain uses TRBV15 and TRBJ2-2; TRBD2 is a possible D gene (5 bases). CDR3 length equals 15 residues. Germline V lookup: CDR1 LNHNV, CDR2 YYDKDF (reference sequence). Trimming cost V 0 bases and J 7 bases, with 12 bases left between them. The CDR3 loop is CATSRDPGLDGELFF. DNA for the CDR3: TGTGCCACCAGCAGAGATCCCGGACTCGACGGGGAGCTGTTTTTT.

The rearrangement links TRBV28 to TRBJ1-5; the match to TRBD1 covers 10 bases. The CDR3 covers 16 residues. V trimming: 3 bases; J trimming: 4 bases; junction bases outside the gene matches: 6. Germline CDR1 and CDR2: MDHEN and SYDVKM. CDR3 amino acids: CASSFPGTGVNQPQHF. CDR3 nucleotide sequence: TGTGCCAGCAGTTTTCCCGGGACAGGGGTAAATCAGCCCCAGCATTTT.

The V gene is TRBV7-9, the J gene TRBJ2-7, with a weak D call TRBD1 (6 bases). Deletions cut 2 bases from V and 5 bases from J, with 13 bases between. Looked up from germline, CDR1 is SEHNR and CDR2 is FQNEAQ (reference sequence). This CDR3 spans 14 amino acids. CDR3 amino acids: CASSLSSGANEQYF. In DNA form, the CDR3 reads TGTGCCAGCAGCTTATCATCAGGGGCAAACGAGCAGTACTTC.

The V gene is TRBV19, the J gene TRBJ2-7, with 7 bases identical to TRBD2. CDR1 is LNHDA, CDR2 SQIVND, per germline (reference sequence). J gave up 3 bases and V 3 bases, and 5 bases lay outside the gene matches. This CDR3 is built from 14 residues. This CDR3 is CASSILAGDYEQYF. CDR3 coding DNA: TGTGCCAGTAGTATCCTTGCGGGGGACTACGAGCAGTACTTC.

V gene TRBV7-2 combines with J gene TRBJ2-1; D unresolved. CDR3 length: 12 amino acids. Germline CDR1 and CDR2: SGHTA and FQGNSA. Trimming took 5 bases from V and 3 from J, leaving 5 bases between them. The CDR3 is CASSIYYNEQFF. As DNA, the CDR3 is TGTGCCAGCAGCATATACTACAATGAGCAGTTCTTC.

The genes are TRBV5-1 and TRBJ2-5; 11 positions agree with TRBD1. This CDR3 has 16 residues. Germline-derived CDR1 and CDR2 are SGHRS and YFSETQ. V lost 0 bases, J lost 0 bases, and 1 base stayed unmatched. Here the CDR3 reads CASSLGDRGDQETQYF. CDR3 in DNA: TGCGCCAGCAGCTTGGGGGACAGGGGGGACCAAGAGACCCAGTACTTC.

In this sample, this clone turned up once. V usage is TRBV27 and J usage is TRBJ2-7; TRBD2 matches 10 bases. Losses at the gene ends were 5 bases for V and 5 bases for J; bases not matched to a gene: 9. Per the germline V gene, CDR1 is MNHEY and CDR2 is SMNVEV (reference sequence). The CDR3 spans 15 residues. This CDR3 reads CASSTTWTSGNEQYF. CDR3 sequence (DNA): TGTGCCAGCAGTACCACCTGGACTAGCGGTAACGAGCAGTACTTC.

This rearrangement joins TRBV4-3 to TRBJ1-2, with 11 nucleotides matching TRBD1. Germline values: CDR1 LGHNA, CDR2 YSLEER. V trimming: 0 bases; J trimming: 5 bases; junction bases outside the gene matches: 8. CDR3 length: 17 residues. The CDR3 bases are TGCGCCAGCAGCCAAGAGCCGGGACAGGGGGGAGATTATGGCTACACCTTC. It translates to CASSQEPGQGGDYGYTF.

This clone was found a few times. The chain is built from TRBV6-1 and TRBJ2-1; TRBD2 agrees at 10 bases. With V trimmed by 4 bases and J by 9 bases, 12 bases remained unmatched. CDR1 is MNHNS, CDR2 SASEGT, per germline. CDR3 length equals 16 residues. The CDR3 spells CASSAGGTSAGGEQFF. The DNA for the CDR3 is TGTGCCAGCAGTGCCGGCGGGACTAGCGCCGGCGGTGAGCAGTTCTTC.

This chain links TRBV19 with TRBJ1-6; TRBD1 aligns across 9 bases. The V segment lost 3 bases and the J segment 1 base; nucleotides outside the gene matches: 4. The CDR3 runs 17 residues. Germline loops: CDR1 LNHDA, CDR2 SQIVND (reference sequence). The CDR3 spells CASSIPTGGSYNSPLHF. Here the CDR3 DNA reads TGTGCCAGTAGTATCCCGACAGGGGGGTCCTATAATTCACCCCTCCACTTT.

This chain joins TRBV6-5 and TRBJ2-1; 7 nucleotides line up with TRBD2. Germline-derived CDR1 and CDR2 are MNHEY and SVGAGI. The CDR3 runs 15 residues. After removal of 10 bases from V and 5 bases from J, the junction contained 14 bases not matched to a gene. The chain's CDR3 is CATNRLPSGNNEQFF. The CDR3 DNA is TGTGCCACCAACCGTCTTCCTAGCGGAAACAATGAGCAGTTCTTC.

The chain is built from TRBV5-1 and TRBJ2-7, with 11 nucleotides matching TRBD2. CDR1 is SGHRS and CDR2 is YFSETQ in the germline V gene. V was pared by 6 bases and J by 5 bases, with 13 bases of the junction left unmatched. The length of the CDR3 is 16 residues. This CDR3 is CASTSTLAGGKNEQYF. As DNA, the CDR3 is TGCGCCAGCACCTCAACCCTAGCGGGAGGTAAGAACGAGCAGTACTTC.